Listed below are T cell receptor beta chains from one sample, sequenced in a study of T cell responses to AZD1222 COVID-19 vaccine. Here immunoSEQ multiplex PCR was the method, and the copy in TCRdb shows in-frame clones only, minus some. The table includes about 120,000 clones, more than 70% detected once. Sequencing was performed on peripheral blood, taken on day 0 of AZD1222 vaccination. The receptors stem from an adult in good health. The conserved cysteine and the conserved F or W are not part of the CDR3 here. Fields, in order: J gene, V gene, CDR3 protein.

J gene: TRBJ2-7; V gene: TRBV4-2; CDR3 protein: ASSQDKIGGPYEQY
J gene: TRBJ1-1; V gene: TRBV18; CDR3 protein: ASSPPGLLGEAF
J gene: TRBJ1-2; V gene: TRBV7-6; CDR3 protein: ASSYGAINGAVYYGYT
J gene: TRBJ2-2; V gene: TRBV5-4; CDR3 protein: ASSLTSGQNTGELF
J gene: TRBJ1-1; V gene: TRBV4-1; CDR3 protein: ASSPTEGQGAMNTEAF
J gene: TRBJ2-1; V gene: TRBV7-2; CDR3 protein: ASSLDGRALNEQF
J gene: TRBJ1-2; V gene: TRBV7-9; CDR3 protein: ASSLVTGGYT
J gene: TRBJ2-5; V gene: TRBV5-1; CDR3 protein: ASSLGSGETQY
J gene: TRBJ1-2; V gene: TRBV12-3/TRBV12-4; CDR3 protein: ASSLNLQGYT
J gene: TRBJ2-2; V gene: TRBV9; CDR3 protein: ASSWGGVATGELF
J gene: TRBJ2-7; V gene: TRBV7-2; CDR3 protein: ASSQLGQSYEQY
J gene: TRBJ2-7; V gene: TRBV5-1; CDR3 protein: ASSWLDVTYEQY
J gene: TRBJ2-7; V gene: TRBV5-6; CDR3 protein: ASSLVGSGEQY
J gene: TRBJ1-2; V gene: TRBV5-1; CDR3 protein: ASRQSRTPGLGYT
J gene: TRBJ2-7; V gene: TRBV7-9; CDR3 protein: ASSGTGSYEQY
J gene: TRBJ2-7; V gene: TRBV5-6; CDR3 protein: ASSSPGTANEQY